Shown below are 28 T cell receptor beta chains from a single sample sequenced in a study of identifying expanded T cells in peripheral blood. Assay used: immunoSEQ multiplex PCR; TCRdb lists only in-frame clones, some missing. The sample yields around 85,000 clones, approximately 90% seen once. What was sequenced was blood. These receptors all come from a person aged 18 to 75 in good health.

This clone has only one observation. The CDR3 region is CAISGLGTVSHEQYF. The CDR3 nucleotides read TGTGCCATCAGTGGCCTCGGGACAGTATCCCACGAGCAGTACTTC. The chain links TRBV10-3 to TRBJ2-7, with 7 positions matching TRBD1. The CDR3 has 15 residues. V trimming: 4 bases; J trimming: 5 bases; junction bases outside the gene matches: 11. Germline V CDR1 and CDR2: ENHRY, SYGVKD.

The V call is TRBV13, the J call TRBJ2-3; D is undetermined. With 4 bases removed from V and 2 bases from J, the gap between germline ends came to 1 base. The germline V gene encodes CDR1 PRHDT and CDR2 FYEKMQ (reference sequence). The CDR3 totals 11 residues. The CDR3 nucleotides are TGTGCCAGCAGCTCCACAGATACGCAGTATTTT. Translating gives CASSSTDTQYF.

The genes are TRBV7-2 and TRBJ2-7; perhaps D is TRBD1 or TRBD2 (5 bases each). The CDR3 has 14 amino acids. The V gene lost 1 base and the J gene lost 2 bases, with 9 bases spanning the gap. The germline V gene has CDR1 SGHTA and CDR2 FQGNSA. The DNA of the CDR3 is TGTGCCAGCAGCTTAGTAGAGGGGACCTACGAGCAGTACTTC. It yields the protein CASSLVEGTYEQYF.

The chain links TRBV6-5 to TRBJ2-7; either TRBD1 or TRBD2 may supply D (5 bases each). Germline CDR1 and CDR2: MNHEY and SVGAGI. Trimming removed 4 bases at V and 5 bases at J, with 15 bases between. The CDR3 covers 14 residues. CDR3 residues: CASSWGSGINEQYF. DNA of the CDR3: TGTGCCAGCAGTTGGGGGTCGGGGATCAACGAGCAGTACTTC.

The chain links TRBV14 to TRBJ1-4; 7 bases are shared with TRBD1. The V gene end was trimmed by 0 bases and the J gene end by 8 bases; junction bases not matched to a gene: 18. Germline CDR1 and CDR2: SGHDN and FVKESK. This CDR3 is 19 amino acids long. The CDR3 spells CASSQEMGNRGSSREKLFF. CDR3 in DNA: TGTGCCAGCAGCCAAGAAATGGGCAACAGGGGCAGCTCCCGGGAAAAACTGTTTTTT.

This clone appeared once. The V call is TRBV4-3, the J call TRBJ2-3; 7 bases are shared with TRBD1. V trimming: 0 bases; J trimming: 2 bases; junction bases outside the gene matches: 8. The CDR3 consists of 17 residues. The germline CDR1 and CDR2 sequences are LGHNA and YSLEER. The CDR3, as DNA: TGCGCCAGCAGCCAAGAACGCGCAGGGGGACACACAGATACGCAGTATTTT. Protein: CASSQERAGGHTDTQYF.

The chain is built from TRBV30 and TRBJ2-5; 8 bases are shared with TRBD1. From germline, CDR1 is GTSNPN and CDR2 SVGIG (reference sequence). V gave up 6 bases and J gave up 0 bases; unmatched junction bases: 6. The CDR3 length is 14 residues. CDR3 coding DNA: TGTGCCTGTACCCGGGACAGGTACCAAGAGACCCAGTACTTC. Encoded protein: CACTRDRYQETQYF. The full variable domain, with the rest looked up from reference TRBV30 and TRBJ2-5, is SQTIHQWPATLVQPVGSPLSLECTVEGTSNPNLYWYRQAAGRGLQLLFYSVGIGQISSEVPQNLSASRPQDRQFILSSKKLLLSDSGFYLCACTRDRYQETQYFGPGTRLLVL.

This clone was seen a single time. The V call is TRBV18, the J call TRBJ2-5; TRBD2 might be the D (6 bases). Trimming took 4 bases from V and 1 from J, leaving 13 bases between them. The CDR3 covers 15 residues. The germline V gene encodes CDR1 KGHSH and CDR2 LQKENI. In DNA, the CDR3 is TGTGCCAGCTCACGCACTGGAGGGGCCCAAGAGACCCAGTACTTC. Its protein product is CASSRTGGAQETQYF.

V gene TRBV4-1 combines with J gene TRBJ2-6; maybe TRBD1 (5 bases). CDR1 MGHRA and CDR2 YSYEKL come from the germline V gene. The CDR3 totals 17 residues. Trimming removed 4 bases at V and 1 base at J, with 14 bases between. CDR3 nucleotide sequence: TGCGCCAGCAGCCCCCGCGGCAGGGTTTCTGGGGCCAACGTCCTGACTTTC. As protein: CASSPRGRVSGANVLTF.

This CDR3 reads CASSERQGGTQYF. CDR3 nucleotide sequence: TGTGCCAGCAGTGAACGCCAGGGCGGGACCCAGTACTTC. The chain carries TRBV2 and TRBJ2-5; the D gene is possibly TRBD1 (5 bases). The germline V gene encodes CDR1 SNHLY and CDR2 FYNNEI. The CDR3 has 13 residues. V was clipped by 2 bases and J by 7 bases, with 11 bases between them. Looking up the rest from reference TRBV2 and TRBJ2-5 gives the full variable domain: EPEVTQTPSHQVTQMGQEVILRCVPISNHLYFYWYRQILGQKVEFLVSFYNNEISEKSEIFDDQFSVERPDGSNFTLKIRSTKLEDSAMYFCASSERQGGTQYFGPGTRLLVL.

Only a few counts were recorded for this clone. Written as DNA, the CDR3 is TGTGCCAGCTCTCCCTCGGCAGGGGGGGGCACAGATACGCAGTATTTT. As protein: CASSPSAGGGTDTQYF. This chain links TRBV18 with TRBJ2-3; the D gene could be TRBD1 or TRBD2 (7 bases each). V lost 6 bases to trimming and J lost 1 base, with 17 bases between them. The CDR3 length is 16 residues. Germline V CDR1 and CDR2: KGHSH, LQKENI.

The CDR3 DNA reads TGTGCCAGCAGCTTAGGCCAGAGCTATGGCTACACCTTC. This gives the protein CASSLGQSYGYTF. This rearrangement joins TRBV7-2 to TRBJ1-2; D gene unclear. The germline V gene has CDR1 SGHTA and CDR2 FQGNSA. Trimming pared 1 base from V and 4 bases from J, leaving 7 bases between. The length of the CDR3 is 13 residues.

The rearrangement joins TRBV4-3 to TRBJ2-7; D possibly matches TRBD1 or TRBD2 (6 bases each). This CDR3 spans 15 amino acids. V was cut by 0 bases and J by 4 bases, with 13 bases left in between. The germline V gene encodes CDR1 LGHNA and CDR2 YSLEER. The CDR3 nucleotides read TGCGCCAGCAGCCAAGAACCCAAAGGGGGGTACGAGCAGTACTTC. Protein product: CASSQEPKGGYEQYF.

The chain uses TRBV6-5 and TRBJ1-1; the D is unclear. The V end was cut by 5 bases, the J end by 3 bases, with 10 bases between. Germline V gives CDR1 MNHEY, CDR2 SVGAGI. The CDR3 totals 13 residues. The DNA for the CDR3 is TGTGCCAGCAGTACCACAAGGGACACTGAAGCTTTCTTT. It yields the protein CASSTTRDTEAFF.

The rearrangement uses TRBV4-1 and TRBJ2-7, with 8 bases fitting TRBD1. The CDR3 totals 14 residues. Germline V gene data show CDR1 as MGHRA and CDR2 as YSYEKL. Trimming at V came to 5 bases and at J to 3 bases, leaving 6 bases not matched to a gene. CDR3 bases: TGCGCCAGCAGCTTACTCGGACAGGGCTACGAGCAGTACTTC. Encoded protein: CASSLLGQGYEQYF.

The chain is built from TRBV5-1 and TRBJ1-5; a possible D gene is TRBD1 (6 bases). The CDR3 contains 14 residues. Trimming left V 4 bases short and J 7 bases short, with 15 bases between. Per the germline V gene, CDR1 is SGHRS and CDR2 is YFSETQ. This CDR3 reads CASSKDLGAQPQHF. As DNA, the CDR3 is TGCGCCAGCAGCAAGGACCTGGGGGCCCAGCCCCAGCATTTT.

This clone was detected only a few times. The chain recombines TRBV6-6 with TRBJ1-2; the match to TRBD1 covers 7 bases. There are 14 residues in the CDR3. V shed 5 bases, J shed 6 bases, and the junction held 9 bases outside the gene matches. Germline-derived CDR1 and CDR2 are MNHNY and SVGAGI (reference sequence). The CDR3 sequence: CASSPQGGGNGYTF. CDR3 sequence (DNA): TGTGCCAGCAGTCCCCAAGGGGGCGGGAATGGCTACACCTTC.

This clone has just one count. This rearrangement joins TRBV4-1 to TRBJ1-2, with D perhaps TRBD1 (6 bases). Between the trimmed V and J ends, which lost 2 bases and 8 bases, there was a span of 18 bases. Germline-derived CDR1 and CDR2 are MGHRA and YSYEKL. The CDR3 is made up of 15 amino acids. CDR3 DNA sequence: TGCGCCAGCAGCCAAAATGGTGCAGGGGAATTGGGCTACACCTTC. Translating it yields CASSQNGAGELGYTF.

This chain uses TRBV6-1 with TRBJ2-7; unclear D gene. This CDR3 is 14 amino acids long. CDR1 is MNHNS and CDR2 is SASEGT in the germline V gene. V was shortened by 7 bases and J by 0 bases, with 13 bases between the two germline ends. CDR3 nucleotide sequence: TGTGCCAGCATGTACTCACAAGGCTCCTACGAGCAGTACTTC. This translates into CASMYSQGSYEQYF.

The chain is built from TRBV6-1 and TRBJ1-6; D is possibly TRBD1 (6 bases). Looked up from germline, CDR1 is MNHNS and CDR2 is SASEGT. The CDR3 covers 14 residues. V was clipped by 6 bases and J by 4 bases, with 10 bases between them. The CDR3 loop is CASRDRSYNSPLHF. The CDR3 DNA reads as TGTGCCAGCAGGGACAGATCTTATAATTCACCCCTCCACTTT.

This clone showed up just once. The V gene is TRBV15, the J gene TRBJ2-7; D might be TRBD1 (5 bases). Germline-derived CDR1 and CDR2 are LNHNV and YYDKDF (reference sequence). Between the trimmed V and J ends, which lost 4 bases and 0 bases, there was a span of 13 bases. The CDR3 spans 15 residues. Written as DNA, the CDR3 is TGTGCCACCAGCAAAGGACAAACCACCTCCTACGAGCAGTACTTC. Protein sequence: CATSKGQTTSYEQYF.

V usage is TRBV7-9 and J usage is TRBJ2-1; 9 bases line up with TRBD1. The germline gives CDR1 SEHNR, CDR2 FQNEAQ (reference sequence). The CDR3 extends over 17 amino acids. J lost 4 bases, V lost 5 bases, and 12 bases had no gene match. CDR3 bases: TGTGCCAGCAGCACATCCCAAACAGGGGGCGGATACAATGAGCAGTTCTTC. It encodes CASSTSQTGGGYNEQFF. Supplemented by reference TRBV7-9 and TRBJ2-1, the full variable domain reads DTGVSQNPRHKITKRGQNVTFRCDPISEHNRLYWYRQTLGQGPEFLTYFQNEAQLEKSRLLSDRFSAERPKGSFSTLEIQRTEQGDSAMYLCASSTSQTGGGYNEQFFGPGTRLTVL.

The chain couples TRBV4-3 to TRBJ2-7; D remains ambiguous. The CDR3 runs 14 residues. With 0 bases removed from V and 3 bases from J, the gap between germline ends came to 9 bases. The germline V gene encodes CDR1 LGHNA and CDR2 YSLEER. DNA of the CDR3: TGCGCCAGCAGCCAAGAAGAAAGAAACTACGAGCAGTACTTC. This encodes CASSQEERNYEQYF.

The gene calls are TRBV5-1 and TRBJ1-3, with D hard to call. Trimming left V 0 bases short and J 0 bases short, with 7 bases between. This CDR3 contains 15 residues. Germline V lookup: CDR1 SGHRS, CDR2 YFSETQ. This CDR3 reads CASSLGRISGNTIYF. CDR3 DNA: TGCGCCAGCAGCTTGGGACGGATCTCTGGAAACACCATATATTTT.

V and J are TRBV29-1 and TRBJ2-1, with TRBD2 matching 7 bases. The CDR3 extends over 16 amino acids. Germline assignment: CDR1 SQVTM and CDR2 ANQGSEA. The V gene end was trimmed by 3 bases and the J gene end by 5 bases; junction bases not matched to a gene: 13. The CDR3 is CSVDYLTGGVDNEQFF. As DNA, the CDR3 is TGCAGCGTTGATTATCTTACGGGAGGAGTCGACAATGAGCAGTTCTTC.

The chain links TRBV7-2 to TRBJ1-1, with D possibly TRBD1 on 6 matching bases. There are 14 residues in the CDR3. V was shortened by 5 bases and J by 1 base, with 11 bases between the two germline ends. Germline V gene sequence: CDR1 SGHTA, CDR2 FQGNSA. The CDR3 nucleotides are TGTGCCAGCAGCCGGGGACAAGCGAACACTGAAGCTTTCTTT. It yields the protein CASSRGQANTEAFF.

This clone was seen a handful of times. The rearrangement joins TRBV9 to TRBJ1-5; the D is unclear. Trimming removed 4 bases from V and 2 bases from J, with 7 bases in between. Germline V gene sequence: CDR1 SGDLS, CDR2 YYNGEE. The CDR3 contains 13 residues. As DNA, the CDR3 is TGTGCCAGCAGCTCTTCAGGCAATCAGCCCCAGCATTTT. Translated: CASSSSGNQPQHF.

This chain connects TRBV19 to TRBJ1-1; D may be TRBD1 (6 bases). Germline CDR1 is LNHDA and CDR2 is SQIVND (reference sequence). This CDR3 comprises 12 residues. Trimming stripped 5 bases from V and 7 bases from J, with 11 bases between. The DNA for the CDR3 is TGTGCCAGTAGTCTCAAACAGGGTGAAGCTTTCTTT. Translated, it gives CASSLKQGEAFF.